The rows below give T cell receptor beta chains drawn from one sample of a study of T cells in Graves' hyperthyroidism and ophthalmopathy. TCRdb re-derived calls from the multiplex PCR reads in MiXCR, one entry per CDR3 protein. The sample includes 550,000 to 700,000 distinct CDR3 sequences, about 43% of them seen just once. Sequenced material: peripheral blood or thyroid tissue (not recorded which). The receptor set was obtained from an adult woman with Graves' disease, either hyperthyroidism or ophthalmopathy (not recorded which). The CDR3 runs from the conserved cysteine through the conserved F or W. Fields, in order: D gene, V gene, clone size, J gene, CDR3 DNA, CDR3 protein. The D gene is left open where the match is weak. Clone size, where shown, is once, few, many, or a class for clones that have expanded.

D gene: .; V gene: TRBV7-6; clone size: .; J gene: TRBJ2-7; CDR3 DNA: TGTGCCAGCAGCCATCCCCTTGCGGCGTACGAGCAGTACTTC; CDR3 protein: CASSHPLAAYEQYF
D gene: .; V gene: TRBV11-2; clone size: many; J gene: TRBJ2-2; CDR3 DNA: TGTGCCAGCAGCTTAGAAGGGACCGGAGTCCCCGGGGAGCTGTTTTTT; CDR3 protein: CASSLEGTGVPGELFF
D gene: .; V gene: TRBV4-1; clone size: many; J gene: TRBJ1-5; CDR3 DNA: TGCGCCAGCAGCCAAGGATTCCACAGGGCGAGGGGACAGCCCCAGCATTTT; CDR3 protein: CASSQGFHRARGQPQHF
D gene: .; V gene: TRBV20-1; clone size: .; J gene: TRBJ2-3; CDR3 DNA: TGCAGTGCCCCCGCGGAGGCGGACACAGATACGCAGTATTTT; CDR3 protein: CSAPAEADTDTQYF
D gene: .; V gene: TRBV20-1; clone size: many; J gene: TRBJ1-1; CDR3 DNA: TGCAGTGCTAGTGGGACATCTTACACTGAAGCTTTCTTT; CDR3 protein: CSASGTSYTEAFF
D gene: .; V gene: TRBV7-9; clone size: many; J gene: TRBJ1-1; CDR3 DNA: TGTGCCAGCGGCGAGGATAACACTGAAGCTTTCTTT; CDR3 protein: CASGEDNTEAFF
D gene: TRBD1; V gene: TRBV20-1; clone size: .; J gene: TRBJ2-7; CDR3 DNA: TGCAGCTCCGGGACAGGGTCAGGCGAGCAGTACTTC; CDR3 protein: CSSGTGSGEQYF
D gene: .; V gene: TRBV2; clone size: .; J gene: TRBJ1-1; CDR3 DNA: TGTGCCAGCAGAGTAAGGGGGAGTGGGAACACTGAAGCTTTCTTT; CDR3 protein: CASRVRGSGNTEAFF
D gene: .; V gene: TRBV4-1; clone size: many; J gene: TRBJ2-7; CDR3 DNA: TGCGCCAGCAGCCAAGACCCCCAGGGGACCCGCTGGGCCGAGCAGTACTTC; CDR3 protein: CASSQDPQGTRWAEQYF
D gene: .; V gene: TRBV10-3; clone size: .; J gene: TRBJ2-2; CDR3 DNA: TGTGCCATCCGCGGGGAGCTGTTTTTT; CDR3 protein: CAIRGELFF
D gene: .; V gene: TRBV5-4; clone size: .; J gene: TRBJ1-6; CDR3 DNA: TGTGCCAGCAGTAACAGGGCCTATAATTCACCCCTCCACTTT; CDR3 protein: CASSNRAYNSPLHF
D gene: .; V gene: TRBV7-2; clone size: .; J gene: TRBJ2-5; CDR3 DNA: TGTGCCAGCAGCCCCCGGACGGCTTATCCGGACTTC; CDR3 protein: CASSPRTAYPDF
D gene: .; V gene: TRBV5-1; clone size: .; J gene: TRBJ1-5; CDR3 DNA: TGCGCCAGCAGCTCCCCAGGGAGAAATCAGCCCCAGCATTTT; CDR3 protein: CASSSPGRNQPQHF
D gene: .; V gene: TRBV20-1; clone size: .; J gene: TRBJ1-2; CDR3 DNA: TGCAGTGCCTGGGGGGGGGTCCGCTATGGCTACACCTTC; CDR3 protein: CSAWGGVRYGYTF
D gene: .; V gene: TRBV5-1; clone size: many; J gene: TRBJ2-2; CDR3 DNA: TGCGCCAGCAGCGACTACGTGGGCACCGGGGAGCTGTTTTTT; CDR3 protein: CASSDYVGTGELFF
D gene: TRBD1; V gene: TRBV9; clone size: many; J gene: TRBJ1-2; CDR3 DNA: TGTGCCAGCAGCGTAGGCGGGGACAGGGGCAACTATGGCTACACCTTC; CDR3 protein: CASSVGGDRGNYGYTF
D gene: .; V gene: TRBV12-3/TRBV12-4; clone size: .; J gene: TRBJ2-2; CDR3 DNA: TGTGCCAGCAGCTTGGGCCGTCTATCCACCGGGGAGCTGTTTTTT; CDR3 protein: CASSLGRLSTGELFF
D gene: .; V gene: TRBV19; clone size: .; J gene: TRBJ2-6; CDR3 DNA: TGTGCCAGCCACCCGGAGGGGTACTCTGGGGCCAACGTCCTGACTTTC; CDR3 protein: CASHPEGYSGANVLTF
D gene: .; V gene: TRBV10-1; clone size: many; J gene: TRBJ1-1; CDR3 DNA: TGCGCCAGCAGGGACAGTCTGAACACTGAAGCTTTCTTT; CDR3 protein: CASRDSLNTEAFF
D gene: .; V gene: TRBV15; clone size: .; J gene: TRBJ1-3; CDR3 DNA: TGTGCCACCAGCAGAGATCTTAGCAGTTTCGCAGGGAGTGGAAACACCATATATTTT; CDR3 protein: CATSRDLSSFAGSGNTIYF
D gene: .; V gene: TRBV20-1; clone size: .; J gene: TRBJ2-6; CDR3 DNA: TGCAGTGCTAGAGCGGGAGTTACCTACGTCCTGACTTTC; CDR3 protein: CSARAGVTYVLTF
D gene: .; V gene: TRBV18; clone size: few; J gene: TRBJ2-7; CDR3 DNA: TGTGCCAGCTCAGAGGGGGCGGGAGAACCCTACGAGCAGTACTTC; CDR3 protein: CASSEGAGEPYEQYF
D gene: .; V gene: TRBV7-2; clone size: .; J gene: TRBJ2-7; CDR3 DNA: TGTGCCAGCAGCCCGACAGCGGACTACGAGCAGTACTTC; CDR3 protein: CASSPTADYEQYF
D gene: TRBD2; V gene: TRBV15; clone size: .; J gene: TRBJ2-7; CDR3 DNA: TGTGCCACCAGCAGAGCTGCTAGCGGGGGGCCCGAGCAGTACTTC; CDR3 protein: CATSRAASGGPEQYF
D gene: .; V gene: TRBV11-2; clone size: many; J gene: TRBJ2-7; CDR3 DNA: TGTGCCAGCAATTCACAGGGCCGTATCTACGAGCAGTACTTC; CDR3 protein: CASNSQGRIYEQYF
D gene: .; V gene: TRBV19; clone size: .; J gene: TRBJ2-1; CDR3 DNA: TGTGCCAGTAGTAGAGAAGGGACCGTGAGGAATGAGCAGTTCTTC; CDR3 protein: CASSREGTVRNEQFF
D gene: .; V gene: TRBV28; clone size: .; J gene: TRBJ1-1; CDR3 DNA: TGTGCCAGCAGTTTATGGGACCGGATGAACACTGAAGCTTTCTTT; CDR3 protein: CASSLWDRMNTEAFF
D gene: .; V gene: TRBV9; clone size: .; J gene: TRBJ1-2; CDR3 DNA: TGTGCCAGCAGCGTGGTGGCTAACTATGGCTACACCTTC; CDR3 protein: CASSVVANYGYTF
D gene: .; V gene: TRBV20-1; clone size: .; J gene: TRBJ2-3; CDR3 DNA: TGCAGTGCTAGAGATAGGACAGGCACAGATACGCAGTATTTT; CDR3 protein: CSARDRTGTDTQYF
D gene: .; V gene: TRBV5-1; clone size: many; J gene: TRBJ2-7; CDR3 DNA: TGCGCCAGCAGGATCGAAAACCTCTCCTACGAGCAGTACTTC; CDR3 protein: CASRIENLSYEQYF
D gene: TRBD1; V gene: TRBV7-6; clone size: .; J gene: TRBJ2-7; CDR3 DNA: TGTACCAGCAGCGCGGCCGGGACAGGGGAGTACGAGCAGTACTTC; CDR3 protein: CTSSAAGTGEYEQYF
D gene: TRBD1; V gene: TRBV5-1; clone size: .; J gene: TRBJ1-2; CDR3 DNA: TGCGCCAGCAGCTTGGAGGAGGGGGCCCACTATGGCTACACCTTC; CDR3 protein: CASSLEEGAHYGYTF
D gene: .; V gene: TRBV11-2; clone size: many; J gene: TRBJ2-7; CDR3 DNA: TGTGCCAGCAGCATCATGTGGGACCCATCTTCCCACGAGCAGTACTTC; CDR3 protein: CASSIMWDPSSHEQYF
D gene: TRBD1; V gene: TRBV2; clone size: .; J gene: TRBJ2-5; CDR3 DNA: TGTGCCAGCAGCCGCGCGACAGGGGTTGGGCAGCCCCAGTACTTC; CDR3 protein: CASSRATGVGQPQYF
D gene: .; V gene: TRBV6-4; clone size: many; J gene: TRBJ2-2; CDR3 DNA: TGTGCCAGCAGTGACCGGGGAATCGGGGAGCTGTTTTTT; CDR3 protein: CASSDRGIGELFF
D gene: .; V gene: TRBV10-2; clone size: .; J gene: TRBJ1-5; CDR3 DNA: TGCGCCAGCAGTGAGTCGCGGGGATTAGTGACTCAGCCCCAGCATTTT; CDR3 protein: CASSESRGLVTQPQHF
D gene: .; V gene: TRBV14; clone size: .; J gene: TRBJ1-1; CDR3 DNA: TGTGCCAGCAGCCAAGTTACGACGGCCGAGAACACTGAAGCTTTCTTT; CDR3 protein: CASSQVTTAENTEAFF
D gene: .; V gene: TRBV2; clone size: few; J gene: TRBJ1-4; CDR3 DNA: TGTGCCAGCAGTGTGCAGTTGGCTGAAAAACTGTTTTTT; CDR3 protein: CASSVQLAEKLFF
D gene: .; V gene: TRBV29-1; clone size: .; J gene: TRBJ2-5; CDR3 DNA: TGCAGCGTTGAGATGGGGGGTACGGGGGAGACCCAGTACTTC; CDR3 protein: CSVEMGGTGETQYF
D gene: .; V gene: TRBV28; clone size: .; J gene: TRBJ2-7; CDR3 DNA: TGTGCCAGCCAACGGGGAGATATCTACGAGCAGTACTTC; CDR3 protein: CASQRGDIYEQYF
D gene: TRBD1; V gene: TRBV20-1; clone size: .; J gene: TRBJ2-7; CDR3 DNA: TGCAGTGCTAGGGTCGGGACAGGGTTCTACGAGCAGTACTTC; CDR3 protein: CSARVGTGFYEQYF
D gene: .; V gene: TRBV10-3; clone size: .; J gene: TRBJ2-3; CDR3 DNA: TGTGCCGTTGGGGATACGCAGTATTTT; CDR3 protein: CAVGDTQYF
D gene: TRBD1; V gene: TRBV5-1; clone size: many; J gene: TRBJ1-1; CDR3 DNA: TGCGCCAGCAGCGTAAGACAGGGGAGGGACACTGAAGCTTTCTTT; CDR3 protein: CASSVRQGRDTEAFF
D gene: TRBD1; V gene: TRBV7-9; clone size: .; J gene: TRBJ1-6; CDR3 DNA: TGTACTAGCAGCCACGGCCGGATACAGGGGGCGAATTCACCCCTCCACTTT; CDR3 protein: CTSSHGRIQGANSPLHF
D gene: .; V gene: TRBV11-2; clone size: many; J gene: TRBJ1-1; CDR3 DNA: TGTGCCAGCAGCTTTGAAATGAACACTGAAGCTTTCTTT; CDR3 protein: CASSFEMNTEAFF
D gene: TRBD1; V gene: TRBV2; clone size: .; J gene: TRBJ1-6; CDR3 DNA: TGTGCCAGCAGTTCCGGACAGGGTCTTTCACCCCTCCACTTT; CDR3 protein: CASSSGQGLSPLHF
D gene: TRBD1; V gene: TRBV7-8; clone size: .; J gene: TRBJ1-6; CDR3 DNA: TGTGCCAGCAATGACAGGGTCGGTTCACCCCTCCACTTT; CDR3 protein: CASNDRVGSPLHF
D gene: .; V gene: TRBV10-3; clone size: many; J gene: TRBJ2-7; CDR3 DNA: TGTGCCATCAGTGAAAACTACGAGCAGTACTTC; CDR3 protein: CAISENYEQYF
D gene: .; V gene: TRBV7-3; clone size: many; J gene: TRBJ1-6; CDR3 DNA: TGTGCCAGCAGCTTAGAGAGCTCCTATAATTCACCCCTCCACTTT; CDR3 protein: CASSLESSYNSPLHF
D gene: .; V gene: TRBV5-1; clone size: few; J gene: TRBJ2-3; CDR3 DNA: TGCGCCAGCACATGGAGCGGAAGCACAGATACGCAGTATTTT; CDR3 protein: CASTWSGSTDTQYF